These 29 T cell receptor beta chains were sequenced from one sample in a study of shared clonotypes between healthy human individuals. Profiled with immunoSEQ multiplex PCR; TCRdb holds only in-frame clones, not every one. In the table there are about 2.1 million clones, 85% to 95% of which are singletons. The naive CD8 population came from CD45RO-negative cells selected for CCR7, without terminally differentiated effector memory CD45RA+ cells. Sequenced: naive CD8+ T cells from PBMCs. The receptor set was obtained from a man between 18 and 29 years old in good health. Some clones in this sample may be carry-over from other donors' samples.

This clone was observed a single time. The chain is built from TRBV11-2 and TRBJ2-7; possibly TRBD1 for D (6 bases). CDR3 length: 15 residues. Germline CDR1 reads SGHAT; CDR2 reads FQNNGV. V was shortened by 5 bases and J by 0 bases, with 14 bases between the two germline ends. This CDR3 is CASSDTLGGSYEQYF. As DNA, the CDR3 is TGTGCCAGCAGCGACACATTAGGGGGCTCCTACGAGCAGTACTTC.

The chain couples TRBV5-6 to TRBJ1-2; D perhaps matches TRBD1 (6 bases). V was shortened by 0 bases and J by 4 bases, with 22 bases between the two germline ends. CDR3 length: 18 residues. Germline CDR1 SGHDT, CDR2 YYEEEE. CDR3 region: CASSLGVYGTPGGYGYTF. CDR3 DNA sequence: TGTGCCAGCAGCTTGGGGGTCTACGGGACACCCGGGGGCTATGGCTACACCTTC.

The chain employs TRBV4-1 and TRBJ2-7; D may be TRBD1 or TRBD2 (5 bases each). CDR3 length: 13 amino acids. With 1 base removed from V and 6 bases from J, the gap between germline ends came to 10 bases. From germline, CDR1 is MGHRA and CDR2 YSYEKL. The CDR3 region is CASSQAGTSEQYF. The CDR3 DNA sequence: TGCGCCAGCAGCCAAGCGGGGACCAGCGAGCAGTACTTC.

This clone was seen only a few times. The V gene is TRBV4-1, the J gene TRBJ1-1; D ambiguous. The ends were cut back, 4 bases at V and 6 bases at J, with 12 bases in the middle. The V gene's germline CDR1 is MGHRA and CDR2 YSYEKL. The CDR3 covers 13 residues. The CDR3 is CASSRQRSAEAFF. CDR3 bases: TGCGCCAGCAGCCGCCAACGTTCCGCTGAAGCTTTCTTT.

The DNA for the CDR3 is TGTGCCAGCAGCCCCCGGACTAGCATTACATCGAACACCGGGGAGCTGTTTTTT. Its translation is CASSPRTSITSNTGELFF. The chain is built from TRBV28 and TRBJ2-2; 8 bases line up with TRBD2. The CDR3 totals 18 residues. Germline lookup yields CDR1 MDHEN and CDR2 SYDVKM. V dropped 6 bases and J dropped 0; count of bases not matched to a gene: 12.

The rearrangement uses TRBV5-8 and TRBJ2-3; D might be TRBD2 (6 bases). This CDR3 has 15 amino acids. Trimming took 0 bases from V and 3 from J, leaving 11 bases between them. Germline-derived CDR1 and CDR2 are SGHTS and YDEGEE. This CDR3 reads CASSLVRERTDTQYF. The CDR3 DNA reads TGTGCCAGCAGCTTGGTGCGGGAAAGGACAGATACGCAGTATTTT. Together with reference TRBV5-8 and TRBJ2-3, the CDR3 gives the full variable domain: EAGVTQSPTHLIKTRGQQATLRCSPISGHTSVYWYQQALGLGLQFLLWYDEGEERNRGNFPPRFSGRQFPNYSSELNVNALELEDSALYLCASSLVRERTDTQYFGPGTRLTVL.

The chain carries TRBV11-1 and TRBJ2-7, with 7 bases lining up with TRBD1. Germline trimming cut 5 bases from V and 7 bases from J; bases unmatched to any gene: 14. Per germline, CDR1 SGHAT and CDR2 FQDESV (reference sequence). The CDR3 runs to 15 residues. In nucleotides, the CDR3 is TGTGCCAGCAGCACAAGAGACAGGGCTCCTTGGGAGCAGTACTTC. Translated, it gives CASSTRDRAPWEQYF.

The chain joins TRBV7-3 to TRBJ2-7; D might be TRBD2 (6 bases). This CDR3 has 16 amino acids. Per the germline V gene, CDR1 is SGHTA and CDR2 is FQGTGA. The V and J ends lost 1 base and 4 bases respectively, with 17 bases between them. CDR3 coding DNA: TGTGCCAGCAGCTTAAATGTTTGGGGGGAGACTTACGAGCAGTACTTC. It codes for CASSLNVWGETYEQYF.

The rearrangement links TRBV2 to TRBJ2-7; 8 positions agree with TRBD2. V was pared by 4 bases and J by 2 bases, with 7 bases of the junction left unmatched. This CDR3 contains 15 residues. From germline, CDR1 is SNHLY and CDR2 FYNNEI. CDR3 protein: CASSGSGDRAYEQYF. DNA for the CDR3: TGTGCCAGCAGTGGTAGCGGGGATCGAGCCTACGAGCAGTACTTC. The whole variable domain, filled in from reference TRBV2 and TRBJ2-7, reads EPEVTQTPSHQVTQMGQEVILRCVPISNHLYFYWYRQILGQKVEFLVSFYNNEISEKSEIFDDQFSVERPDGSNFTLKIRSTKLEDSAMYFCASSGSGDRAYEQYFGPGTRLTVT.

This rearrangement joins TRBV4-3 to TRBJ2-7; D is undetermined. V was pared by 1 base and J by 1 base, with 11 bases between. The length of the CDR3 is 15 residues. The germline V gene encodes CDR1 LGHNA and CDR2 YSLEER. CDR3: CASSQALSESYEQYF. The CDR3 DNA reads as TGCGCCAGCAGCCAAGCCCTATCTGAATCCTACGAGCAGTACTTC.

This rearrangement joins TRBV7-9 to TRBJ2-1; TRBD1 or TRBD2 may be the D gene (5 bases each). V was trimmed by 2 bases and J by 1 base, leaving 9 bases between them. Germline-derived CDR1 and CDR2 are SEHNR and FQNEAQ (reference sequence). The CDR3 is made up of 15 amino acids. Here the CDR3 DNA reads TGTGCCAGCAGCTTAACGGGGACGTCCTACAATGAGCAGTTCTTC. It codes for CASSLTGTSYNEQFF.

This clone has more than one count but fewer than ten. The V gene is TRBV28, the J gene TRBJ1-5, with D possibly being TRBD1 (5 bases). This CDR3 is built from 14 residues. Germline V gene data show CDR1 as MDHEN and CDR2 as SYDVKM. Trimming took off 2 bases at V and 5 bases at J, with 10 bases between the two ends. CDR3 loop: CASSLLQGHQPQHF. DNA for the CDR3: TGTGCCAGCAGTTTACTCCAGGGTCATCAGCCCCAGCATTTT.

The gene calls are TRBV11-3 and TRBJ1-1, with 7 nucleotides matching TRBD1. The CDR3 covers 16 residues. The ends lost 5 bases at V and 1 base at J; junction bases unmatched: 10. Germline values: CDR1 SGHNT, CDR2 YENEEA. This CDR3 is CASSRGPGQTNTEAFF. The CDR3 nucleotides are TGTGCCAGCAGCCGGGGCCCGGGACAGACGAACACTGAAGCTTTCTTT.

The chain links TRBV4-2 to TRBJ2-5; tentative D call: TRBD2 (6 bases). Trimming left V 2 bases short and J 4 bases short, with 11 bases between. Germline V lookup: CDR1 LGHNA, CDR2 YNFKEQ. The CDR3 contains 14 residues. The CDR3 reads CASSQREARETQYF. The CDR3 DNA reads TGTGCCAGCAGCCAAAGGGAGGCCAGAGAGACCCAGTACTTC.

The chain combines TRBV28 with TRBJ2-7; the D gene is possibly TRBD1 (6 bases). Trimming pared 2 bases from V and 4 bases from J, leaving 9 bases between. This CDR3 contains 13 residues. From germline, CDR1 is MDHEN and CDR2 SYDVKM. The CDR3 region is CASSLPGQYEQYF. The CDR3 DNA reads as TGTGCCAGCAGTTTACCAGGACAGTACGAGCAGTACTTC.

The chain employs TRBV6-5 and TRBJ2-1; D unclear. Trimming pared 5 bases from V and 6 bases from J, leaving 5 bases between. Germline V gives CDR1 MNHEY, CDR2 SVGAGI. This CDR3 has 11 residues. This chain's CDR3 is CASSDRNEQFF. DNA for the CDR3: TGTGCCAGCAGTGATCGCAATGAGCAGTTCTTC.

The chain links TRBV19 to TRBJ1-5, with 8 bases matching TRBD1. J gave up 1 base and V 9 bases, and 5 bases lay outside the gene matches. Germline assignment: CDR1 LNHDA and CDR2 SQIVND (reference sequence). This CDR3 spans 14 amino acids. In DNA, the CDR3 is TGTGCCAGCAGGACAGGGATGAGCAATCAGCCCCAGCATTTT. Protein sequence: CASRTGMSNQPQHF.

This chain connects TRBV28 to TRBJ2-7; TRBD1 matches at 11 bases. The J segment lost 3 bases and the V segment lost 3 bases, leaving 10 bases of the junction unmatched. The length of the CDR3 is 17 residues. The germline CDR1 and CDR2 sequences are MDHEN and SYDVKM. CDR3 loop: CASSFGTGGFVSYEQYF. DNA for the CDR3: TGTGCCAGCAGTTTTGGGACAGGGGGATTCGTTAGCTACGAGCAGTACTTC. Full variable domain (missing parts from reference TRBV28 and TRBJ2-7): DVKVTQSSRYLVKRTGEKVFLECVQDMDHENMFWYRQDPGLGLRLIYFSYDVKMKEKGDIPEGYSVSREKKERFSLILESASTNQTSMYLCASSFGTGGFVSYEQYFGPGTRLTVT.

The chain joins TRBV5-6 to TRBJ2-5, with D hard to call. Trimming left V 4 bases short and J 5 bases short, with 12 bases between. This CDR3 spans 13 amino acids. Germline CDR1 SGHDT, CDR2 YYEEEE. This chain's CDR3 is CASSPIREETQYF. CDR3 nucleotides: TGTGCCAGCAGCCCCATCCGAGAGGAGACCCAGTACTTC.

The CDR3 region has the DNA TGTGCCAGCAGCTTAGACACGGCTGGAAACACCATATATTTT. This translates into CASSLDTAGNTIYF. The chain joins TRBV7-3 to TRBJ1-3; D unclear. CDR3 size: 14 residues. V gave up 2 bases and J gave up 2 bases, with 7 bases separating them. Germline values: CDR1 SGHTA, CDR2 FQGTGA.

As for this clone: Additional DNA sequences in this sample encode the identical CDR3. V gene TRBV12-5 combines with J gene TRBJ1-5; D is perhaps TRBD1 (6 bases). CDR1 and CDR2 (germline): LGHNT, FRNRAP. This CDR3 spans 12 amino acids. V was cut by 6 bases and J by 5 bases, with 8 bases left in between. The DNA of the CDR3 is TGTGCTAGTGGACAGGGAGATCAGCCCCAGCATTTT. It codes for CASGQGDQPQHF.

The J gene is TRBJ2-7, the V gene TRBV11-2, with D possibly TRBD1 on 6 matching bases. CDR1 is SGHAT and CDR2 is FQNNGV in the germline V gene. There are 15 residues in the CDR3. Trimming shortened V by 4 bases and J by 0 bases, and 13 bases separated the two germline ends. This CDR3 is CASSSRQDNSYEQYF. The CDR3 bases are TGTGCCAGCAGCTCCCGACAGGACAACTCCTACGAGCAGTACTTC.

This clone was seen a handful of times. V usage is TRBV28 and J usage is TRBJ1-5; D unclear. Trimming left V 3 bases short and J 6 bases short, with 12 bases between. This CDR3 is 14 amino acids long. The germline gives CDR1 MDHEN, CDR2 SYDVKM. CDR3 DNA: TGTGCCAGCAGTTTTCTCCCAAGGCCTCAGCCCCAGCATTTT. Protein: CASSFLPRPQPQHF.

This chain uses TRBV28 with TRBJ1-1; D may be TRBD1 (6 bases). Germline lookup yields CDR1 MDHEN and CDR2 SYDVKM. V shed 6 bases and J shed 5 bases, with 22 bases lying between them. There are 16 residues in the CDR3. This CDR3 is CASRRVVGGAGTEAFF. CDR3 in DNA: TGTGCCAGCAGGCGTGTTGTGGGGGGCGCGGGGACTGAAGCTTTCTTT.

The chain uses TRBV7-9 and TRBJ1-5; the D is unclear. V shed 4 bases and J shed 8 bases, with 12 bases lying between them. Germline lookup yields CDR1 SEHNR and CDR2 FQNEAQ (reference sequence). The CDR3 extends over 13 amino acids. The CDR3 DNA reads TGTGCCAGCAGCTCCGGGATCTCTGAGCCCCAGCATTTT. Residues: CASSSGISEPQHF. Full variable domain (rest looked up from reference TRBV7-9 and TRBJ1-5): DTGVSQNPRHKITKRGQNVTFRCDPISEHNRLYWYRQTLGQGPEFLTYFQNEAQLEKSRLLSDRFSAERPKGSFSTLEIQRTEQGDSAMYLCASSSGISEPQHFGDGTRLSIL.

Of note for this clone: At one boundary the junction diverges from the germline segment, which might be a read error. The same CDR3 is also encoded by other DNA sequences in this sample. The chain has TRBV27 and TRBJ2-7; 12 bases fit TRBD2. The CDR3 runs to 14 residues. The V gene's germline CDR1 is MNHEY and CDR2 SMNVEV (reference sequence). The CDR3 DNA reads TGTGCCAGCAGTTCCGGACTAGCGGGGTACGAGCAATACTTC. Translated: CASSSGLAGYEQYF.

In its sample, this clone was seen a few times. The same CDR3 arises from other DNA sequences in this sample as well. The J gene is TRBJ2-1, the V gene TRBV29-1; D remains ambiguous. Deletions cut 2 bases from V and 1 base from J, with 3 bases between. The CDR3 sequence is 12 residues long. Germline values: CDR1 SQVTM, CDR2 ANQGSEA. The CDR3 DNA reads as TGCAGCGTTGAATTTTCCTACAATGAGCAGTTCTTC. Amino acid sequence: CSVEFSYNEQFF.

The chain combines TRBV5-6 with TRBJ2-2, with a tentative D call TRBD1 (5 bases). This CDR3 comprises 14 residues. The V and J ends lost 2 bases and 7 bases respectively, with 12 bases between them. CDR1 and CDR2 (germline): SGHDT, YYEEEE. This CDR3 is CASSFPGWNGELFF. CDR3 coding DNA: TGTGCCAGCAGCTTCCCAGGGTGGAACGGGGAGCTGTTTTTT.

The rearrangement uses TRBV28 and TRBJ1-5; no clear D. V was shortened by 7 bases and J by 6 bases, with 16 bases between the two germline ends. This CDR3 is 14 amino acids long. Germline V gene data show CDR1 as MDHEN and CDR2 as SYDVKM. The CDR3 loop is CASTFFRYGQPQHF. The CDR3 DNA is TGTGCCAGCACCTTTTTCAGGTACGGTCAGCCCCAGCATTTT.